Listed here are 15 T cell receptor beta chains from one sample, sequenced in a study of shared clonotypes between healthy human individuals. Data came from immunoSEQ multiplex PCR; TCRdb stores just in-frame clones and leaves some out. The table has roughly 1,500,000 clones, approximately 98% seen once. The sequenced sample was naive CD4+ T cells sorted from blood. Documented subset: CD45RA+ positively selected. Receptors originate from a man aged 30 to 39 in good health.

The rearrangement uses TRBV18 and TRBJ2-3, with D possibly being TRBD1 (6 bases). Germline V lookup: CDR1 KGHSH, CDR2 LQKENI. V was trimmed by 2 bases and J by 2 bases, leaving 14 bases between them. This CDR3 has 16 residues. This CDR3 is CASSPVTGRTTDTQYF. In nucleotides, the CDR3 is TGTGCCAGCTCACCAGTAACAGGGCGCACCACAGATACGCAGTATTTT. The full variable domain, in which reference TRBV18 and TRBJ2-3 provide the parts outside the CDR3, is NAGVMQNPRHLVRRRGQEARLRCSPMKGHSHVYWYRQLPEEGLKFMVYLQKENIIDESGMPKERFSAEFPKEGPSILRIQQVVRGDSAAYFCASSPVTGRTTDTQYFGPGTRLTVL.

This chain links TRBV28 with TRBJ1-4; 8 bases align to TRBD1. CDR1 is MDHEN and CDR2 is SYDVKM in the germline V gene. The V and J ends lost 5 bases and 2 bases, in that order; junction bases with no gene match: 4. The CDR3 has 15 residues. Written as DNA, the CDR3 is TGTGCCAGCAGTCCCCACAGGGGGACTAATGAAAAACTGTTTTTT. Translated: CASSPHRGTNEKLFF.

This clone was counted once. CDR3 in DNA: TGTGCCAGCAGCCGAGACAGGGGAATGAACACTGAAGCTTTCTTT. Translating gives CASSRDRGMNTEAFF. The genes are TRBV7-2 and TRBJ1-1, with 8 bases aligning to TRBD1. The germline CDR1 and CDR2 sequences are SGHTA and FQGNSA. CDR3 length: 15 amino acids. The V and J ends lost 5 bases and 0 bases, in that order; junction bases with no gene match: 5.

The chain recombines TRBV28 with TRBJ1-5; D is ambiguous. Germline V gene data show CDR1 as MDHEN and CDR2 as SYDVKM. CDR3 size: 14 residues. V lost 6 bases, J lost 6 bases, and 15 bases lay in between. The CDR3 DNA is TGTGCCAGCAGCTCTCCCCGGGTTGGTCAGCCCCAGCATTTT. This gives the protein CASSSPRVGQPQHF.

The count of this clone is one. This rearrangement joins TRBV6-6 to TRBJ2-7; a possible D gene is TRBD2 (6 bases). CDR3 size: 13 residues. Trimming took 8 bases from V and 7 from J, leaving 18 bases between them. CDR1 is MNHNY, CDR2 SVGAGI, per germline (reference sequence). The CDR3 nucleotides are TGTGCCAGCGTCTTTAACATTGGGGGGGAGCAGTACTTC. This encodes CASVFNIGGEQYF.

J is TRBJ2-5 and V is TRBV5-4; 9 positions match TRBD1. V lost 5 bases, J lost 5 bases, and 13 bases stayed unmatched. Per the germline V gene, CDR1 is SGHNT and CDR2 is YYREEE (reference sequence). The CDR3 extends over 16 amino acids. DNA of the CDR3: TGTGCCAGCAGGGGGAACGCCGGGACAGGGTCGGAGACCCAGTACTTC. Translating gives CASRGNAGTGSETQYF.

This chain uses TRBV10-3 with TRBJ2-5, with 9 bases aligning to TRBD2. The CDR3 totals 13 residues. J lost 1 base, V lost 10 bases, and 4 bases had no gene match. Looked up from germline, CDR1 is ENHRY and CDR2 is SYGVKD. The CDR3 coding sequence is TGTGCCAACGCGGGGGGGCCCCAAGAGACCCAGTACTTC. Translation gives CANAGGPQETQYF.

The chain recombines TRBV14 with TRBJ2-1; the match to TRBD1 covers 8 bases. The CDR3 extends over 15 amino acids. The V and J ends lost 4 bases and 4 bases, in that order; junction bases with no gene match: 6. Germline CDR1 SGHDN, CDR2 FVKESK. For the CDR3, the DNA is TGTGCCAGCAGCCCGCAGGGGGCTCTTTACAATGAGCAGTTCTTC. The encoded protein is CASSPQGALYNEQFF.

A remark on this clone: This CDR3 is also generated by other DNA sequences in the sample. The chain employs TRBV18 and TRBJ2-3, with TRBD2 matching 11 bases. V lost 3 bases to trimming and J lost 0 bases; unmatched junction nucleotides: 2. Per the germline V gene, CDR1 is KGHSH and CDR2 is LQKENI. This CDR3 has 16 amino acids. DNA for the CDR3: TGTGCCAGCTCACCTCTAGCGGGAGGCAGCACAGATACGCAGTATTTT. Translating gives CASSPLAGGSTDTQYF.

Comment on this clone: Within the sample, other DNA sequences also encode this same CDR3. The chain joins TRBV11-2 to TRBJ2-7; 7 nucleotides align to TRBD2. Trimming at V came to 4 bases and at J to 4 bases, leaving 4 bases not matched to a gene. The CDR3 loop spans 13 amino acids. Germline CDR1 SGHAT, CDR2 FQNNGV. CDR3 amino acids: CASSSGGSYEQYF. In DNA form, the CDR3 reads TGTGCCAGCAGCTCAGGCGGGAGTTACGAGCAGTACTTC.

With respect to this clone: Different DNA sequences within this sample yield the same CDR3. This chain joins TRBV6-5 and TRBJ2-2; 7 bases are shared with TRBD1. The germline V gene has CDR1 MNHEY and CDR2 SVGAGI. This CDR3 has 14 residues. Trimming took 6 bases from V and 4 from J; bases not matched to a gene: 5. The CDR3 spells CASSRDRVTGELFF. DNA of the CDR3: TGTGCCAGCAGCCGAGACAGGGTCACCGGGGAGCTGTTTTTT.

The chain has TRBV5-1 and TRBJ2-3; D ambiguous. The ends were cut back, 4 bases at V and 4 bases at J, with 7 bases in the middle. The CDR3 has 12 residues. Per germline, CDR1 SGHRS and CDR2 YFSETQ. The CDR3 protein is CASSVTPDTQYF. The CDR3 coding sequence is TGCGCCAGCAGCGTTACACCAGATACGCAGTATTTT.

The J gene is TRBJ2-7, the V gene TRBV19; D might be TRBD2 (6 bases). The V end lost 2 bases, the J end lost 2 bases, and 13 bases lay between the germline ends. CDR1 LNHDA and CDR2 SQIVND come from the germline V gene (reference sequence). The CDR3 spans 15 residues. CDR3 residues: CASSITGTPPYEQYF. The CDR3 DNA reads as TGTGCCAGTAGTATAACCGGGACTCCCCCCTACGAGCAGTACTTC. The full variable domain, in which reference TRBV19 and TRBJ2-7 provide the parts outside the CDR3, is DGGITQSPKYLFRKEGQNVTLSCEQNLNHDAMYWYRQDPGQGLRLIYYSQIVNDFQKGDIAEGYSVSREKKESFPLTVTSAQKNPTAFYLCASSITGTPPYEQYFGPGTRLTVT.

CDR3 amino acids: CASSLVRAGGKNEQFF. In DNA form, the CDR3 reads TGCGCCAGCAGCTTGGTTCGGGCGGGAGGGAAGAATGAGCAGTTCTTC. The chain couples TRBV5-1 to TRBJ2-1; TRBD2 agrees at 9 bases. CDR1 and CDR2 (germline): SGHRS, YFSETQ. The V gene end was trimmed by 0 bases and the J gene end by 7 bases; junction bases not matched to a gene: 8. The CDR3 length is 16 residues. The variable domain in full, with the rest retrieved from reference TRBV5-1 and TRBJ2-1, is KAGVTQTPRYLIKTRGQQVTLSCSPISGHRSVSWYQQTPGQGLQFLFEYFSETQRNKGNFPGRFSGRQFSNSRSEMNVSTLELGDSALYLCASSLVRAGGKNEQFFGPGTRLTVL.

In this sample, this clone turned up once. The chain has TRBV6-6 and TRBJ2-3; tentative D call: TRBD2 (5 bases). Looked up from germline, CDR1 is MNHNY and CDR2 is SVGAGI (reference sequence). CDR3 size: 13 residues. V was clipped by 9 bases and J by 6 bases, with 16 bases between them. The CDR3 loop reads CASTPDFTDTQYF. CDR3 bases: TGTGCCAGTACCCCGGACTTTACCGATACGCAGTATTTT.